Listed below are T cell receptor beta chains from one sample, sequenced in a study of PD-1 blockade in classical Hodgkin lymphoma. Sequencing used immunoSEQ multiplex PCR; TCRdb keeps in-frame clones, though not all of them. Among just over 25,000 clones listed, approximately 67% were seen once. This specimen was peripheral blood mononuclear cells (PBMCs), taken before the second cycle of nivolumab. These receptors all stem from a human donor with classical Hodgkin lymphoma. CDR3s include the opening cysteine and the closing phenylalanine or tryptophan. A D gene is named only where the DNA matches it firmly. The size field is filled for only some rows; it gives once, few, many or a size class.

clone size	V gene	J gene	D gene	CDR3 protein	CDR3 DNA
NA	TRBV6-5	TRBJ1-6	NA	CASSRHNSPLHF	TGTGCCAGCAGCCGACATAATTCACCCCTCCACTTT
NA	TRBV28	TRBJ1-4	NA	CASSLAGFNEKLFF	TGTGCCAGCAGTTTAGCGGGGTTTAATGAAAAACTGTTTTTT
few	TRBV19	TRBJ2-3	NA	CASKPRGRDTDTQYF	TGTGCCAGCAAACCGCGGGGAAGGGACACAGATACGCAGTATTTT
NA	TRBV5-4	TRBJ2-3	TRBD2	CASSLGLAGGQDTQYF	TGTGCCAGCAGCTTGGGACTAGCGGGGGGGCAGGATACGCAGTATTTT
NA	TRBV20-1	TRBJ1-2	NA	CSALYGYTF	TGCAGTGCCCTCTATGGCTACACCTTC
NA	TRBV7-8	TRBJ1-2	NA	CASSLLPGHRGYTF	TGTGCCAGCAGCTTATTGCCGGGACATCGAGGCTACACCTTC
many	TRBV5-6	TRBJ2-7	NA	CASSLGGDTYEQYF	TGTGCCAGCAGCTTAGGGGGGGATACCTACGAGCAGTACTTC
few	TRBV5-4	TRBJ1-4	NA	CASSLDSTTNEKLFF	TGTGCCAGCAGCTTGGACAGCACAACTAATGAAAAACTGTTTTTT
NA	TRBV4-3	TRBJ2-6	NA	CASSQEGGRTLISGANVLTF	TGCGCCAGCAGCCAAGAGGGGGGCAGGACACTAATCTCTGGGGCCAACGTCCTGACTTTC
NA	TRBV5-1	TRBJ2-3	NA	CASSFTGSTDTQYF	TGCGCCAGCAGCTTCACAGGGTCCACAGATACGCAGTATTTT
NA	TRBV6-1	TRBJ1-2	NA	CASSVAGINYGYTF	TGTGCCAGCAGTGTGGCAGGGATTAACTATGGCTACACCTTC
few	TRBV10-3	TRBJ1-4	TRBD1	CAISGTGEKLFF	TGTGCCATCAGTGGGACAGGGGAGAAACTGTTTTTT
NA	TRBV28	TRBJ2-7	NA	CASSPGRPVEQYF	TGTGCCAGCAGTCCGGGACGTCCGGTCGAGCAGTACTTC
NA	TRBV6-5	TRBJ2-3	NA	CASSVVRGSDTQYF	TGTGCCAGCAGTGTCGTGAGGGGATCAGATACGCAGTATTTT
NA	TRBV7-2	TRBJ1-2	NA	CASSLAQGDYYGYTF	TGTGCCAGCAGCTTAGCGCAGGGAGACTACTATGGCTACACCTTC
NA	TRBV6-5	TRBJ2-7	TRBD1	CASSYGRQGIYEQYF	TGTGCCAGCAGTTACGGTCGACAGGGGATCTACGAGCAGTACTTC
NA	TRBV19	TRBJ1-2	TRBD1	CASSIGGTGSASGYTF	TGTGCCAGTAGTATAGGGGGGACAGGGTCGGCTTCTGGCTACACCTTC
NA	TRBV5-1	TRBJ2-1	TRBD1	CASSPDRGLYNEQFF	TGCGCCAGCAGCCCAGACAGGGGGCTGTACAATGAGCAGTTCTTC
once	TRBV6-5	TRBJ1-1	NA	CASSGLGGGEAFF	TGTGCCAGCAGTGGGTTAGGGGGTGGGGAAGCTTTCTTT
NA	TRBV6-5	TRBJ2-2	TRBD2	CASSTSGGNTGELFF	TGTGCCAGCAGTACTAGCGGGGGAAACACCGGGGAGCTGTTTTTT
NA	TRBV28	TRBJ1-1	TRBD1	CASSPRPGQGDTEAFF	TGTGCCAGCAGTCCCCGTCCAGGACAGGGGGACACTGAAGCTTTCTTT
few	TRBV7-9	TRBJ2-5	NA	CASSSTGRGQETQYF	TGTGCCAGCAGCTCAACAGGGAGGGGGCAAGAGACCCAGTACTTC
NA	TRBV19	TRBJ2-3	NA	CASSRTGDTSTDTQYF	TGTGCCAGTAGTCGTACCGGGGATACTAGCACAGATACGCAGTATTTT
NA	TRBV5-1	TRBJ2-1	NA	CASSLGLDNEQFF	TGCGCCAGCAGCTTGGGACTAGACAATGAGCAGTTCTTC
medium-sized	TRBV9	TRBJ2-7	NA	CASSVGGQTSYEQYF	TGTGCCAGCAGCGTAGGGGGGCAGACCTCCTACGAGCAGTACTTC
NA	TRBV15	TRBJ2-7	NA	CATSIGDSYEQYF	TGTGCCACCAGCATAGGGGATTCCTACGAGCAGTACTTC
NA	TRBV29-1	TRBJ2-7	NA	CSVSTEHEQYF	TGCAGCGTCTCGACTGAGCACGAGCAGTACTTC
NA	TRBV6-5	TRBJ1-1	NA	CASSRQMNTEAFF	TGTGCCAGCAGTCGCCAAATGAACACTGAAGCTTTCTTT
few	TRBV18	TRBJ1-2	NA	CASSLGVGITYGYTF	TGTGCCAGCTCACTCGGTGTCGGAATTACCTATGGCTACACCTTC
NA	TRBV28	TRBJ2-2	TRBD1	CASRGQGWTGELFF	TGTGCCAGCCGGGGACAGGGGTGGACCGGGGAGCTGTTTTTT
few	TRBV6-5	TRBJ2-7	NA	CASSYTRGGRSYEQYF	TGTGCCAGCAGTTACACCAGGGGTGGTCGCTCCTACGAGCAGTACTTC
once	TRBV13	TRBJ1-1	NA	CASSLVQGFTEAFF	TGTGCCAGCAGCTTAGTTCAGGGTTTCACTGAAGCTTTCTTT
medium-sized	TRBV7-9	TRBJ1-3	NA	CASSSRSAGNTIYF	TGTGCCAGCAGCTCCCGGAGTGCTGGAAACACCATATATTTT
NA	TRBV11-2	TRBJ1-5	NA	CASSLDAQPNQPQHF	TGTGCCAGCAGCTTAGATGCCCAGCCCAATCAGCCCCAGCATTTT
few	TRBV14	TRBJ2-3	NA	CASSQAADTQYF	TGTGCCAGCAGCCAAGCGGCAGATACGCAGTATTTT
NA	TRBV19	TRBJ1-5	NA	CASSPEGQPQHF	TGTGCCAGTAGTCCGGAGGGTCAGCCCCAGCATTTT
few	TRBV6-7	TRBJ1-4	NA	CARRQFEKLFF	TGTGCCAGGAGACAGTTTGAAAAACTGTTTTTT
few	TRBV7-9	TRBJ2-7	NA	CASTHPTISGEQYF	TGTGCCAGCACCCATCCCACCATCTCCGGGGAGCAGTACTTC
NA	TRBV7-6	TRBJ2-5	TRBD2	CASSLADSGLGETQYF	TGTGCCAGCAGCTTAGCGGATAGCGGGTTGGGAGAGACCCAGTACTTC
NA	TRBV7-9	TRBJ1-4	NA	CASSFSGGTNEKLFF	TGTGCCAGCAGCTTTTCAGGAGGGACTAATGAAAAACTGTTTTTT
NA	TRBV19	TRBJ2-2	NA	CASSWERNTGELFF	TGTGCCAGTAGTTGGGAGCGGAACACCGGGGAGCTGTTTTTT
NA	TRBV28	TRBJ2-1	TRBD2	CASSIAGGPYEQFF	TGTGCCAGCAGTATAGCGGGAGGGCCCTATGAGCAGTTCTTC
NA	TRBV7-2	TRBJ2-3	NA	CASNPGWGLFLDF	TGTGCCAGCAACCCGGGTTGGGGGCTTTTTTTGGATTTT
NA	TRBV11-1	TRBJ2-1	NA	CASSSNLYSEQFF	TGTGCCAGCAGCTCAAATCTGTATAGTGAGCAGTTCTTC
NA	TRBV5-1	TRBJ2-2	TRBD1	CASSIGQGRGTGELFF	TGCGCCAGCAGCATTGGACAGGGGCGAGGCACCGGGGAGCTGTTTTTT
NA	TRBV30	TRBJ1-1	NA	CAWSFQNTEAFF	TGTGCCTGGAGTTTCCAGAACACTGAAGCTTTCTTT
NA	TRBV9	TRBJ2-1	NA	CASSGGWAYNEQFF	TGTGCCAGCAGCGGGGGGTGGGCCTACAATGAGCAGTTCTTC
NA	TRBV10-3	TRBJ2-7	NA	CAIGFGVSYEQYF	TGTGCCATCGGGTTTGGGGTTTCCTACGAGCAGTACTTC